The 13 T cell receptor beta chains listed next were all sequenced from one sample in a study of OX40 agonist ivuxolimab in advanced cancers. Profiled with immunoSEQ multiplex PCR; TCRdb holds only in-frame clones, not every one. The table lists around 70,000 clones, roughly 85% of them singletons. This material consisted of CD4+ or CD8+ T cells sorted from blood, taken in a trial of the OX40 agonist ivuxolimab. Every receptor here comes from an adult with an advanced solid tumor such as melanoma, head and neck, liver or kidney cancer.

The V gene is TRBV7-9, the J gene TRBJ1-2, with D maybe TRBD1 (5 bases). The CDR3 spans 19 residues. Trimming removed 4 bases at V and 1 base at J, with 25 bases between. Germline CDR1 is SEHNR and CDR2 is FQNEAQ (reference sequence). This CDR3 reads CASSSTQPGPGHSNYGYTF. CDR3 in DNA: TGTGCCAGCAGCTCGACTCAACCGGGACCGGGCCACAGTAACTATGGCTACACCTTC.

The chain employs TRBV5-5 and TRBJ1-2; 9 nucleotides match TRBD1. Germline-derived CDR1 and CDR2 are SGHKS and YYEKEE (reference sequence). The CDR3 is 14 amino acids. The J segment lost 8 bases and the V segment lost 4 bases, leaving 9 bases of the junction unmatched. The CDR3 DNA reads as TGTGCCAGCAGCAGCGGGACAGGGTTTAAGGGCTACACCTTC. It encodes CASSSGTGFKGYTF. The full variable domain, rest sourced from reference TRBV5-5 and TRBJ1-2, is DAGVTQSPTHLIKTRGQQVTLRCSPISGHKSVSWYQQVLGQGPQFIFQYYEKEERGRGNFPDRFSARQFPNYSSELNVNALLLGDSALYLCASSSGTGFKGYTFGSGTRLTVV.

The chain is built from TRBV28 and TRBJ2-2, with 13 bases fitting TRBD2. Unmatched junction bases numbered 4, after V lost 5 bases and J lost 4 bases. The germline CDR1 and CDR2 sequences are MDHEN and SYDVKM. There are 16 residues in the CDR3. CDR3 loop: CASSVGLAGVTGELFF. CDR3 nucleotide sequence: TGTGCCAGCAGTGTCGGACTAGCGGGGGTCACCGGGGAGCTGTTTTTT.

This chain links TRBV4-2 with TRBJ2-7; D is uncertain. Per the germline V gene, CDR1 is LGHNA and CDR2 is YNFKEQ. This CDR3 is 17 amino acids long. V was shortened by 0 bases and J by 3 bases, with 18 bases between the two germline ends. The CDR3 DNA reads as TGTGCCAGCAGCCAAGATTCGCGCGCGTTGGGGAACTACGAGCAGTACTTC. Protein product: CASSQDSRALGNYEQYF.

This clone was seen once. J is TRBJ1-1 and V is TRBV6-4, with 8 bases aligning to TRBD1. Germline V gives CDR1 MRHNA, CDR2 SNTAGT. The CDR3 length is 14 residues. Trimming took 6 bases from V and 2 from J; bases not matched to a gene: 5. The chain's CDR3 is CASRMDRANTEAFF. CDR3 nucleotides: TGTGCCAGCAGGATGGACAGGGCCAACACTGAAGCTTTCTTT.

J is TRBJ2-7 and V is TRBV12-2. TRBV12-2 corresponds to a pseudogene. The CDR3 has 16 amino acids. The CDR3 sequence is CASRLAGTTSSYEQYV. The CDR3 nucleotides are TGTGCAAGTCGCTTAGCGGGGACGACGAGCTCCTACGAGCAGTACGTC.

V gene TRBV5-4 combines with J gene TRBJ2-3; TRBD2 is a possible D gene (7 bases). The CDR3 consists of 14 residues. Germline CDR1 SGHNT, CDR2 YYREEE (reference sequence). V was cut by 1 base and J by 5 bases, with 11 bases left in between. Written as DNA, the CDR3 is TGTGCCAGCAGCTTGTTAGGGGGGGGAGATACGCAGTATTTT. Translating gives CASSLLGGGDTQYF.

The gene calls are TRBV11-3 and TRBJ2-1; D perhaps matches TRBD2 (6 bases). V dropped 1 base and J dropped 2 bases, with 12 bases sitting between them. Germline V gene sequence: CDR1 SGHNT, CDR2 YENEEA. The CDR3 loop spans 16 amino acids. The CDR3 loop reads CASSLVAGSPYNEQFF. CDR3 DNA sequence: TGTGCCAGCAGCTTAGTTGCGGGGAGCCCCTACAATGAGCAGTTCTTC. The complete variable domain, with remaining parts taken from reference TRBV11-3 and TRBJ2-1, reads EAGVVQSPRYKIIEKKQPVAFWCNPISGHNTLYWYLQNLGQGPELLIRYENEEAVDDSQLPKDRFSAERLKGVDSTLKIQPAELGDSAVYLCASSLVAGSPYNEQFFGPGTRLTVL.

V gene TRBV30 combines with J gene TRBJ2-5; D unclear. Per the germline V gene, CDR1 is GTSNPN and CDR2 is SVGIG (reference sequence). The CDR3 spans 19 residues. V shed 0 bases and J shed 5 bases, with 28 bases lying between them. CDR3 region: CAWSVLETNNWGSWETQYF. The DNA for the CDR3 is TGTGCCTGGAGTGTACTTGAGACGAACAATTGGGGTTCATGGGAGACCCAGTACTTC.

The chain recombines TRBV7-2 with TRBJ2-1, with D unresolved. Looked up from germline, CDR1 is SGHTA and CDR2 is FQGNSA. The CDR3 sequence is 12 residues long. The V and J ends lost 1 base and 4 bases respectively, with 2 bases between them. CDR3 coding DNA: TGTGCCAGCAGCTTAGGTTACAATGAGCAGTTCTTC. Protein product: CASSLGYNEQFF.

The chain has TRBV4-1 and TRBJ2-1, with TRBD2 matching over 11 bases. The CDR3 is 15 amino acids. Germline CDR1 is MGHRA and CDR2 is YSYEKL. V lost 6 bases and J lost 6; bases outside the gene matches: 7. CDR3 coding DNA: TGCGCCAGCAGGCCTATAGCGGGGGGGCTCAATGAGCAGTTCTTC. Translation: CASRPIAGGLNEQFF.

The chain links TRBV5-1 to TRBJ2-1, with 11 bases matching TRBD2. The germline gives CDR1 SGHRS, CDR2 YFSETQ. The CDR3 has 17 amino acids. The V segment lost 3 bases and the J segment 8 bases; nucleotides outside the gene matches: 13. The CDR3 DNA sequence: TGCGCCAGCAGCTCAGGTCAGACTAGCGGGGTCGACGATGAGCAGTTCTTC. Amino acids: CASSSGQTSGVDDEQFF.

The chain joins TRBV5-4 to TRBJ2-3; TRBD1 matches at 10 bases. The CDR3 spans 17 residues. Germline V gene data show CDR1 as SGHNT and CDR2 as YYREEE (reference sequence). J gave up 3 bases and V 5 bases, and 12 bases lay outside the gene matches. CDR3 in amino acids: CASSKPLGTGDTDTQYF. The CDR3 nucleotides are TGTGCCAGCAGTAAGCCCCTCGGGACAGGGGATACAGATACGCAGTATTTT.